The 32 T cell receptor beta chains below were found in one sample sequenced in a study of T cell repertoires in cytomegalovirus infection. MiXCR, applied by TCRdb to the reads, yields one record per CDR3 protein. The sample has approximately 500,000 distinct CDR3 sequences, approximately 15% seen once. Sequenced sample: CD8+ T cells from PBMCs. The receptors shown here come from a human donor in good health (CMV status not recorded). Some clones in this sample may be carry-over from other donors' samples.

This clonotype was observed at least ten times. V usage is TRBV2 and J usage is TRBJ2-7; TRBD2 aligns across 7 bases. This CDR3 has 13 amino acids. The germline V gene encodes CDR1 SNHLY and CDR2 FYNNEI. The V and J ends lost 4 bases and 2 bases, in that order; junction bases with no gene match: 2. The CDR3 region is CASSGSGPYEQYF. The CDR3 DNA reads TGTGCCAGCAGTGGTAGCGGGCCCTACGAGCAGTACTTC.

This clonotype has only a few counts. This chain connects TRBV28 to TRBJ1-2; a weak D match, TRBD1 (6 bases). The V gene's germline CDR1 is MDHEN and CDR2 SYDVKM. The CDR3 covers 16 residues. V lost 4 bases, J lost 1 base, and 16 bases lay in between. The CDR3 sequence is CASSSQGLWGNYGYTF. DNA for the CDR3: TGTGCCAGCAGTTCCCAGGGGTTGTGGGGTAACTATGGCTACACCTTC.

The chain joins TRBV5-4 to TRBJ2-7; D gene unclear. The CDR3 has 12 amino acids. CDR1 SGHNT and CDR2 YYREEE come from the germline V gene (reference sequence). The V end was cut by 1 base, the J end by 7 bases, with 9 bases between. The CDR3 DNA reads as TGTGCCAGCAGCTTGTCAGCTCGGGAGCAGTACTTC. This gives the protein CASSLSAREQYF. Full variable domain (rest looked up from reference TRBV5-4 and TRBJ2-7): ETGVTQSPTHLIKTRGQQVTLRCSSQSGHNTVSWYQQALGQGPQFIFQYYREEENGRGNFPPRFSGLQFPNYSSELNVNALELDDSALYLCASSLSAREQYFGPGTRLTVT.

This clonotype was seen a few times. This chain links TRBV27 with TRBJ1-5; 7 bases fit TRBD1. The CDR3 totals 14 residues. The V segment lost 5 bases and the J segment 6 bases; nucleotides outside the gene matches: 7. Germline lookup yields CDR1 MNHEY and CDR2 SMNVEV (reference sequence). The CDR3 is CASSGEGAGQPQHF. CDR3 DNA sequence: TGTGCCAGCAGTGGTGAGGGGGCCGGTCAGCCCCAGCATTTT.

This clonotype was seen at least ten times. The CDR3 spells CASSLKGNEQYF. CDR3 DNA sequence: TGTGCCAGCAGCTTAAAGGGTAACGAGCAGTACTTC. The V gene is TRBV7-2, the J gene TRBJ2-7; no clear D gene. Germline values: CDR1 SGHTA, CDR2 FQGNSA. Trimming cost V 2 bases and J 5 bases, with 7 bases left between them. This CDR3 comprises 12 residues.

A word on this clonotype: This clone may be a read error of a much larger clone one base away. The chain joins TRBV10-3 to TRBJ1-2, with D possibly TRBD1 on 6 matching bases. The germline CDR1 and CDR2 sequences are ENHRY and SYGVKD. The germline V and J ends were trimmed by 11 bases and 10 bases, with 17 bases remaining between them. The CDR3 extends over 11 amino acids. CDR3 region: CAFSGGHVYTF. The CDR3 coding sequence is TGTGCCTTCTCTGGGGGACATGTCTACACCTTC.

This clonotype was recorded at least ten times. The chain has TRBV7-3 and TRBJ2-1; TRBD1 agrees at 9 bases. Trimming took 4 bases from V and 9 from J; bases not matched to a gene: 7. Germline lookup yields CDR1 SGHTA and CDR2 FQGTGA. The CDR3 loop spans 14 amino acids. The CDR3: CASSSGTGSTEQFF. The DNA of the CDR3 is TGTGCCAGCAGCTCCGGGACAGGGTCGACTGAGCAGTTCTTC.

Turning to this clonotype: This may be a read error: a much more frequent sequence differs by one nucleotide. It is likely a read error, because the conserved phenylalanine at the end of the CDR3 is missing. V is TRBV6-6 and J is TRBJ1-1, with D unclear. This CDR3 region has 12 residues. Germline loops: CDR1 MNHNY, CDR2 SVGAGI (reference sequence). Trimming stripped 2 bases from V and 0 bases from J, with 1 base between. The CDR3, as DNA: TGTGCCAGCAGTTACATGAACACTGAAGCTTTCTCT. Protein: CASSYMNTEAFS.

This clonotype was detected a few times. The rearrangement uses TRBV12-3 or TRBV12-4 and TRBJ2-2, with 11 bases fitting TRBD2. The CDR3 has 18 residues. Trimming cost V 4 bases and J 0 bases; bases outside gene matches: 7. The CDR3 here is CASSWSGLAASNTGELFF. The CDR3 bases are TGTGCCAGCAGTTGGTCGGGACTAGCGGCCTCGAACACCGGGGAGCTGTTTTTT.

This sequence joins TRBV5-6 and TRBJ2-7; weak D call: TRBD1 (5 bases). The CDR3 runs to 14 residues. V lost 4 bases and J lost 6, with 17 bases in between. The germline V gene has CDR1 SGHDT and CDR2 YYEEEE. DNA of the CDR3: TGTGCCAGCAGCGATACAGGTTCCTCTGGCGAGCAGTACTTC. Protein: CASSDTGSSGEQYF.

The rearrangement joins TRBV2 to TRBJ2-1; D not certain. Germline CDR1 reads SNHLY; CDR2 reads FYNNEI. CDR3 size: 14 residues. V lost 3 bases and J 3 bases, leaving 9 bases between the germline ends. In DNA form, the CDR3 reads TGTGCCAGCAGTGAGCGGAGTAGCTACAATGAGCAGTTCTTC. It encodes CASSERSSYNEQFF.

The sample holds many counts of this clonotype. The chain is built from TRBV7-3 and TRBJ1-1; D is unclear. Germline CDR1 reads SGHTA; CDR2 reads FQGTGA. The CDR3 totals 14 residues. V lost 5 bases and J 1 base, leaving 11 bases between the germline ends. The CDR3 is CASSRVRRNTEAFF. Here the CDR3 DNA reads TGTGCCAGCAGCCGCGTCAGGAGGAACACTGAAGCTTTCTTT.

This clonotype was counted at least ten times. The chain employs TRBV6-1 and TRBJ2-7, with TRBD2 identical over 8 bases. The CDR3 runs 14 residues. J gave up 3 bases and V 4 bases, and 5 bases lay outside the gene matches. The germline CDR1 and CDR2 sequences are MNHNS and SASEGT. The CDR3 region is CASSGEAGGYEQYF. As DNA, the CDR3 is TGTGCCAGCAGTGGAGAGGCGGGGGGCTACGAGCAGTACTTC.

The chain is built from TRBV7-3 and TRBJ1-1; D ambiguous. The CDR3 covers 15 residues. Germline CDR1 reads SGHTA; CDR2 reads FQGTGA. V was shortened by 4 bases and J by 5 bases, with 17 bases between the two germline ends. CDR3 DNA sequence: TGTGCCAGCAGCTCCGCTCGTGGGATTAGGACTGAAGCTTTCTTT. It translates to CASSSARGIRTEAFF.

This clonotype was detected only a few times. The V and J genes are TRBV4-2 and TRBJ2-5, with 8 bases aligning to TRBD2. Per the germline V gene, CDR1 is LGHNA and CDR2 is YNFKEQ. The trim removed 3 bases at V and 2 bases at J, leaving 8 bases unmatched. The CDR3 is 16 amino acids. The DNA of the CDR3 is TGTGCCAGCAGCCACCCATTAGCGGGAACACAAGAGACCCAGTACTTC. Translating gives CASSHPLAGTQETQYF.

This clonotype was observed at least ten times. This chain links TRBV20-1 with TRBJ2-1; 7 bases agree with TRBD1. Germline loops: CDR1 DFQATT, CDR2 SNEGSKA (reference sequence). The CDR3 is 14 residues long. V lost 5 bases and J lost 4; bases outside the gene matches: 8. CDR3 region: CSAGRDSRYNEQFF. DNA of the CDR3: TGCAGTGCTGGCCGGGACAGCCGTTACAATGAGCAGTTCTTC.

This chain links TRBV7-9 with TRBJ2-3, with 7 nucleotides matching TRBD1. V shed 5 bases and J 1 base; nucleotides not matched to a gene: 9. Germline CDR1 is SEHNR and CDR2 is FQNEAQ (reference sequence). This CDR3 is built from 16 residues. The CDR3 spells CASSAIDRDGTDTQYF. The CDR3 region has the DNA TGTGCCAGCAGCGCGATAGACAGGGATGGCACAGATACGCAGTATTTT.

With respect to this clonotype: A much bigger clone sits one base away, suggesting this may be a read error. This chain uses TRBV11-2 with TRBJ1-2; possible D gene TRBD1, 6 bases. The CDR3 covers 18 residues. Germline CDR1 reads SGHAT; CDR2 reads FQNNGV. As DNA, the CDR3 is TGTGCCAGCAGCTTAGGTCGGCAGGGGTTTACTACACACTATGACTACACCTTC. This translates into CASSLGRQGFTTHYDYTF.

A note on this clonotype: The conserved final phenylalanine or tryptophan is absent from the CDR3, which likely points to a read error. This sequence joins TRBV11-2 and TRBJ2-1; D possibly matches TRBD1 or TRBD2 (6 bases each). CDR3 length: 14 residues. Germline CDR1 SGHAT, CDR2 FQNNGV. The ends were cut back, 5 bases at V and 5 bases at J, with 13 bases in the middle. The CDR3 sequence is CASSRWGADNEQFL. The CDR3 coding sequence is TGTGCCAGCAGCCGATGGGGGGCTGACAATGAGCAGTTCTTA.

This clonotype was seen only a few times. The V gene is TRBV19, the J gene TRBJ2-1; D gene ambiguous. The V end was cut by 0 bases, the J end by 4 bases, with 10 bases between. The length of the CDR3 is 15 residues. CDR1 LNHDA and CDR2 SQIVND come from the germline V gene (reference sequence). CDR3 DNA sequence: TGTGCCAGTAGTATAGATAGGAACAGATACAATGAGCAGTTCTTC. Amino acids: CASSIDRNRYNEQFF.

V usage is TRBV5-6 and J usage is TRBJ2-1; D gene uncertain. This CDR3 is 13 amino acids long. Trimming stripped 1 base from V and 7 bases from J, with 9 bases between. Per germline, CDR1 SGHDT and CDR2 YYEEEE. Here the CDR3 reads CASSLFDGNEQFF. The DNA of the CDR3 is TGTGCCAGCAGCTTGTTCGATGGGAATGAGCAGTTCTTC.

The CDR3 DNA reads as TGTGCCACCAGCAGGGTAGCGGGAGCGGCCAGCGAGCAGTACTTC. This codes for CATSRVAGAASEQYF. This chain connects TRBV15 to TRBJ2-7; 9 nucleotides match TRBD2. Germline lookup yields CDR1 LNHNV and CDR2 YYDKDF (reference sequence). The CDR3 is made up of 15 amino acids. With V trimmed by 3 bases and J by 6 bases, 9 bases remained unmatched. Full variable domain (missing parts from reference TRBV15 and TRBJ2-7): DAMVIQNPRYQVTQFGKPVTLSCSQTLNHNVMYWYQQKSSQAPKLLFHYYDKDFNNEADTPDNFQSRRPNTSFCFLDIRSPGLGDTAMYLCATSRVAGAASEQYFGPGTRLTVT.

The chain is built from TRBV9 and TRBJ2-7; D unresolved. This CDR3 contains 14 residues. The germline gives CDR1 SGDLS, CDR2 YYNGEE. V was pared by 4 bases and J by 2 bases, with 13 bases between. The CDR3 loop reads CASSPPEGPYEQYF. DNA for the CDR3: TGTGCCAGCAGCCCCCCCGAAGGGCCCTACGAGCAGTACTTC.

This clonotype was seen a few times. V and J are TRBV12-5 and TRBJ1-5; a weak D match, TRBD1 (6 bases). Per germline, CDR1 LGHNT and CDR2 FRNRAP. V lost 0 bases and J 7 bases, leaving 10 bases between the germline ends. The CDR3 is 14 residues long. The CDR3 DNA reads TGTGCTAGTGGTTTGGTACGGGGGGCCCAGCCCCAGCATTTT. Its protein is CASGLVRGAQPQHF.

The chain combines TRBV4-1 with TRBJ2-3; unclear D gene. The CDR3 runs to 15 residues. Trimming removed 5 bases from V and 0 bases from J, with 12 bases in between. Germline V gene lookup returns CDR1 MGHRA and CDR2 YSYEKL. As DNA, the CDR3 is TGCGCCAGCAGCGAAGTTCAGGAAAGCACAGATACGCAGTATTTT. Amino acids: CASSEVQESTDTQYF.

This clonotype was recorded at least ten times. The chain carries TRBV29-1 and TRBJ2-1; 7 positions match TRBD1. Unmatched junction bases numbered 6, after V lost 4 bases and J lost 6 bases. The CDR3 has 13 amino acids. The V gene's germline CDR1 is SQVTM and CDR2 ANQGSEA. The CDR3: CSVGGGPRNEQFF. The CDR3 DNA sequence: TGCAGCGTTGGAGGGGGCCCCCGCAATGAGCAGTTCTTC.

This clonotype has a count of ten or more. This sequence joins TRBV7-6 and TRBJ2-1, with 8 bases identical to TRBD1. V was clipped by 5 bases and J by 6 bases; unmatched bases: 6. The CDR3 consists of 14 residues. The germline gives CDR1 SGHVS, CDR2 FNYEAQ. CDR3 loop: CASSRQGSINEQFF. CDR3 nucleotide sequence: TGTGCCAGCAGCCGACAGGGGAGTATCAATGAGCAGTTCTTC.

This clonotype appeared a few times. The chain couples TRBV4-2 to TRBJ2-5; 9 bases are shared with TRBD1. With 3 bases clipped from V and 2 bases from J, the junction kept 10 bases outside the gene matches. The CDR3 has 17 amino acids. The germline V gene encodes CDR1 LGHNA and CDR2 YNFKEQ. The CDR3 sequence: CASSQRQGVPQQETQYF. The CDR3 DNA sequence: TGTGCCAGCAGCCAGCGACAGGGGGTCCCACAACAAGAGACCCAGTACTTC.

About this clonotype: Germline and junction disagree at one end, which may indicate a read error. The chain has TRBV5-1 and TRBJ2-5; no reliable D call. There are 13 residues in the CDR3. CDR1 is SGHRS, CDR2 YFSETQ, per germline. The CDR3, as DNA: TGCGCCAGCAGCTTGTTCTACCAGGAGACCCAGTACTTC. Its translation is CASSLFYQETQYF.

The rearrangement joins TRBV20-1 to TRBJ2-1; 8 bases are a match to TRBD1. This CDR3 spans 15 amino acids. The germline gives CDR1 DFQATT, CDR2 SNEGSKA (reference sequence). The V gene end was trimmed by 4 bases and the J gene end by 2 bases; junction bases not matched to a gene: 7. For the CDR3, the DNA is TGCAGTGCTACCCCCGACAGGGGCGCCTACAATGAGCAGTTCTTC. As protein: CSATPDRGAYNEQFF.

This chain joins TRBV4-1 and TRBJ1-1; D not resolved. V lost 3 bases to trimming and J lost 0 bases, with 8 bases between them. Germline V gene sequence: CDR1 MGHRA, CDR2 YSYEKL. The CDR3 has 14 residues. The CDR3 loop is CASSQFILNTEAFF. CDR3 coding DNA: TGCGCCAGCAGCCAGTTCATCCTGAACACTGAAGCTTTCTTT.

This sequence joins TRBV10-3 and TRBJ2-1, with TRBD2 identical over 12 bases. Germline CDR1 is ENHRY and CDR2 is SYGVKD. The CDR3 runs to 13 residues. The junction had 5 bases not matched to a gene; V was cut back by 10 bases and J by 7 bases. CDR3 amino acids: CATWTSGKNEQFF. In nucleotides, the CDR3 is TGTGCCACCTGGACTAGCGGGAAGAATGAGCAGTTCTTC.